This TCR beta chain was recorded in a study of blood T cell repertoires in COVID-19. Assay used: immunoSEQ multiplex PCR; TCRdb lists only in-frame clones, some missing. The sample yields about 370,000 clones, approximately 90% seen once. This CDR3 has 12 residues. Germline values: CDR1 WSHSY, CDR2 SAAADI. V lost 2 bases and J lost 4, with 6 bases in between. The chain recombines TRBV10-2 with TRBJ2-7; D possibly corresponds to TRBD2 (6 bases). The clonotype originates from a woman aged 40 to 50 who had been exposed to COVID-19. Sequencing was done on a sample of PBMCs or T cells enriched from blood (not recorded which). The CDR3, as DNA: TGCGCCAGCAGTGAGGGGGGGTACGAGCAGTACTTC. Its translation is CASSEGGYEQYF.